What follows is one T cell receptor beta chain and its context. This entry comes from a study of response to subunit inactivated influenza vaccine. Via MiXCR, TCRdb re-called the RT-PCR reads, giving one row per CDR3 protein. The sample has around 570,000 distinct CDR3 sequences; 11% are singletons. Trimming cost V 2 bases and J 2 bases; bases outside gene matches: 8. The CDR3 is 17 residues long. The germline V gene encodes CDR1 MNHEY and CDR2 SVGEGT. This sample also appeared in a second study, on T cells expressing NK-cell markers. From that paper: 5'RACE template switching with UMIs generated TCR beta cDNA. Of CD8+ T cells, about 1.0-8% belonged to dominant NKG2C+ clonotypes in more than five donors. Four of the donors also had these clonotypes leading their CD3+CD56-NKG2C+ fraction.

The rearrangement links TRBV6-2 or TRBV6-3 to TRBJ1-4, with 7 bases identical to TRBD1. Sequenced material: PBMCs from blood, taken on the day of vaccination. The receptor was derived from a man aged 45-65 years who received an inactivated influenza vaccine. The DNA for the CDR3 is TGTGCCAGCAGTTACAGCTTCAGGGGGACGACTAATGAAAAACTGTTTTTT. Translating it yields CASSYSFRGTTNEKLFF.